This T cell receptor (beta chain) was sequenced during a study of long-term antiretroviral therapy in people with HIV (dated by TCRdb to 2021 to 2024). Context from the whole study: Collection of the earliest samples took place about a decade ahead of the 2015 WHO recommendation for immediate ART, at a time when ART was typically delayed until CD4 counts fell. Among the 25 to 35 participants with HIV, about 11 were female. Test extractions of a monoclonal T-cell line alongside about 30 polyclonal samples showed no cross-contamination during QIAcube processing. A total of 150 to 200 cryopreserved PBMC samples were contributed to the cohort by 30 adults with confirmed HIV infection, with samples collected serially over a mean of approximately six years (range 1-12). This retrospective serial study examined whether starting ART and sustained HIV suppression were associated with changes in the composition and diversity of the TRB repertoire in peripheral blood. The paper's findings and limits, for the study overall: Because pre-ART samples had limited cell numbers, profiling was done on unsorted PBMC rather than on sorted CD4+ and CD8+ T cells. The samples span the years 2004 to 2017, and the ART regimens used at that time may not be as effective as current regimens. A significant increase in TRB diversity was found to be associated with ART initiation, although TRB diversity was observed to remain significantly below that of transplant donor controls even after long-term ART. No data were available on ART adherence, viral resistance or therapy changes, limiting inferences about post-ART repertoire changes. CDR3 length ranges in HIV repertoires were narrower than in controls, and network structure suggested an antigen-experienced repertoire with only a slight naive shift after ART. Expanded TRB clones identified before ART initiation dominated the repertoire across all time points, though the dominance fluctuated and decreased in many PLHIV after ART. Because PBMC availability was limited, only the TCR beta chain was sequenced, with no alpha chain pairing.

Inclusion was restricted to participants for whom at least one PBMC sample before ART initiation and at least two post-ART samples were available. All participants with HIV were treated in the United States of America. Cryopreserved samples of roughly 0.95-10 million PBMC were thawed and washed before DNA extraction. At the time of the earliest PBMC sample, participants with HIV were aged between roughly 23 and 60 years. Each participant contributed PBMC samples from 1-4 timepoints before ART initiation and 2-8 timepoints after ART initiation, with a median of 7 samples. Serial HIV viral load, CD4+ T-cell count, ART history and demographic data were obtained for every participant. A Qiagen kit on a QIAcube was used to extract genomic DNA from unsorted PBMC, with samples processed in batches of 12. This clone appeared a few times. It has no known antigen specificity. One base away there is no much larger clone; base qualities are not given.

The immunoSEQ hsTCRB v3.0 assay was used at survey level resolution for TRB variable region sequencing. The targeted TRB sequencing depth was about 40,000-50,000 T-cell genomes per sample. TRB libraries were pooled and sequenced on an Illumina MiSeq using a v3 150-cycle kit. Per the authors' processing: Repertoire analysis ran in R within a reproducible Nextflow workflow covering QC, data transformation and analysis. LymphoSeq2, an R package for AIRR-Seq data exploration, was used to implement custom analyses. Four samples that yielded fewer than 5000 total TRB sequences were excluded, so that around 190 HIV repertoires were analyzed. Among the 200 or so HIV repertoires that were kept, 59 were collected before ART initiation and over 120 were collected after ART initiation. Each repertoire was downsampled to 5000 TRB nucleotide sequences, and summary statistics were averaged across 100 downsampling iterations. The analysis kept only TRB sequences whose CDR3 regions were at least seven amino acids long. Two measures captured diversity: a Shannon entropy-derived clonality score and the Gini coefficient. In the repertoire networks, any two of the top 5000 CDR3 amino acid sequences were connected whenever the two sequences differed by an edit distance of one. Antigen specificity groups and MHC restriction were predicted for TRB CDR3 amino acid sequences with GLIPH2. Known CMV, EBV, HIV or tissue antigen associations were flagged by matching CDR3 amino acid sequences against VDJdb and McPAS-TCR. Pre-ART, post-ART and control groups were compared with Wilcoxon signed-rank tests and Holm-Bonferroni correction. TCRdb provides this immuneACCESS table in a form limited to in-frame rearrangements. Some clones are lacking; in checked studies, under half of them reflect an unresolved V gene, and why the rest are absent is not known. V and J calls and clone size follow that table, whereas D and trimming were derived from the DNA. This sample lists about 20,000 clones; 75% to 90% were detected once. The ten largest account for approximately 8.8% of the sample.

This TCR was sampled from a woman in her thirties or forties with HIV. The sample in question was unsorted PBMCs, obtained 1.2 years after starting antiretroviral therapy.

DNA sequence: TGTGCCAGCAGCGACGGACAGGGTTGGGGCTACACCTTC. Its protein reads: CASSDGQGWGYTF. The sequence is built from TRBV5-6 and TRBJ1-2, and 8 bases in between align with TRBD1. The CDR3 numbers 13 residues from cysteine through phenylalanine. CDR3 DNA is the only sequence kept; it has 39 bases, read in frame from the first base. Compared with germline, V lacks 4 bases and J lacks 8 bases; bases without a gene match: 7. The CDR1 and CDR2 encoded by the germline V gene are SGHDT and YYEEEE. This CDR3, with the reference TRBV5-6 and TRBJ1-2 proteins standing in past its ends, gives the full variable domain DAGVTQSPTHLIKTRGQQVTLRCSPKSGHDTVSWYQQALGQGPQFIFQYYEEEERQRGNFPDRFSGHQFPNYSSELNVNALLLGDSALYLCASSDGQGWGYTFGSGTRLTVV.